The 31 T cell receptor beta chains below all came from one sample that was sequenced in a study of regulatory T cells. The primer mix had 52 TRBV and 13 TRBJ primers. The repertoire was sequenced with immunoSEQ multiplex PCR; TCRdb's copy has only in-frame clones and lacks some. The sample lists about 20,000 clones; more than 85% were seen once. The sequencing input was CD8+ T cells sorted from blood. All receptors derive from a child aged 2 to 15 with CD3G deficiency.

This chain links TRBV19 with TRBJ2-2; D not certain. The CDR3 consists of 13 residues. The V and J ends lost 5 bases and 3 bases respectively, with 7 bases between them. The V gene's germline CDR1 is LNHDA and CDR2 SQIVND (reference sequence). CDR3 amino acids: CASSPRYTGELFF. The CDR3 region has the DNA TGTGCCAGTAGTCCCCGGTACACCGGGGAGCTGTTTTTT.

This CDR3 is CASSIEGHTEAFF. DNA of the CDR3: TGTGCCAGTAGTATAGAGGGTCACACTGAAGCTTTCTTT. The chain links TRBV19 to TRBJ1-1; D is uncertain. In germline, CDR1 is LNHDA, CDR2 SQIVND (reference sequence). CDR3 length: 13 residues. The V gene lost 0 bases and the J gene lost 3 bases, with 5 bases spanning the gap.

The CDR3 region has the DNA TGTGCCAGCAGTGAAGCGAGGAGGGACTTCCGCCAGTTCTTC. Translated, it gives CASSEARRDFRQFF. The chain employs TRBV6-1 and TRBJ2-1; possibly TRBD2 for D (6 bases). The CDR3 is made up of 14 amino acids. CDR1 MNHNS and CDR2 SASEGT come from the germline V gene. Between the trimmed V and J ends, which lost 0 bases and 13 bases, there was a span of 16 bases.

This chain joins TRBV19 and TRBJ1-1, with 9 bases fitting TRBD1. After removal of 9 bases from V and 2 bases from J, the junction contained 7 bases not matched to a gene. CDR3 length equals 14 residues. Germline V gene sequence: CDR1 LNHDA, CDR2 SQIVND (reference sequence). DNA of the CDR3: TGTGCCAGCACCGGACAGGGGTCCAACACTGAAGCTTTCTTT. This translates into CASTGQGSNTEAFF.

This sequence joins TRBV4-1 and TRBJ2-7; possibly TRBD1 for D (5 bases). Looked up from germline, CDR1 is MGHRA and CDR2 is YSYEKL. The CDR3 runs to 14 residues. The V end lost 4 bases, the J end lost 1 base, and 11 bases lay between the germline ends. The CDR3 loop reads CASSPQALSYEQYF. Written as DNA, the CDR3 is TGCGCCAGCAGCCCACAGGCGTTATCCTACGAGCAGTACTTC.

This clone was counted once. The V and J genes are TRBV28 and TRBJ2-1; 14 bases fit TRBD2. With 8 bases clipped from V and 2 bases from J, the junction kept 8 bases outside the gene matches. Germline CDR1 is MDHEN and CDR2 is SYDVKM. This CDR3 comprises 17 residues. DNA of the CDR3: TGTGCCAGCGAGACTAGCGGGAGGGCCGGGGCCTACAATGAGCAGTTCTTC. Residues: CASETSGRAGAYNEQFF.

The V and J genes are TRBV6-1 and TRBJ2-7; tentative D call: TRBD1 (6 bases). The V and J ends lost 1 base and 0 bases respectively, with 10 bases between them. CDR1 and CDR2 from the germline V gene are MNHNS and SASEGT. This CDR3 has 15 amino acids. CDR3 residues: CASSEVQGSSYEQYF. The CDR3 nucleotides read TGTGCCAGCAGTGAAGTGCAGGGGAGCTCCTACGAGCAGTACTTC.

This chain joins TRBV7-8 and TRBJ2-1; D not resolved. This CDR3 is 13 amino acids long. Germline V gives CDR1 SGHVS, CDR2 FQNEAQ. V was trimmed by 4 bases and J by 12 bases, leaving 16 bases between them. The CDR3, as DNA: TGTGCCAGCAGCTCTGGGCCGACGTTAGGGCAGTTCTTC. Translating gives CASSSGPTLGQFF.

The genes are TRBV28 and TRBJ2-3; 10 positions agree with TRBD2. V shed 5 bases, J shed 5 bases, and the junction held 16 bases outside the gene matches. This CDR3 region has 18 residues. Germline lookup yields CDR1 MDHEN and CDR2 SYDVKM. The CDR3 bases are TGTGCCAGCAGTCTTTATTCCTCTAGCGGGAGAGGCGGAGATACGCAGTATTTT. Translation gives CASSLYSSSGRGGDTQYF.

The rearrangement links TRBV2 to TRBJ2-2; tentative D call: TRBD1 (5 bases). Germline assignment: CDR1 SNHLY and CDR2 FYNNEI. CDR3 length: 15 residues. V was shortened by 3 bases and J by 7 bases, with 15 bases between the two germline ends. In DNA, the CDR3 is TGTGCCAGCAGTGATAGAGAAAAGGGGATCGGGGAGCTGTTTTTT. This gives the protein CASSDREKGIGELFF.

The J gene is TRBJ2-1, the V gene TRBV5-1; TRBD2 agrees at 8 bases. The CDR3 sequence is 17 residues long. In germline, CDR1 is SGHRS, CDR2 YFSETQ. J gave up 1 base and V 0 bases, and 6 bases lay outside the gene matches. The CDR3 DNA is TGCGCCAGCAGCTTGGCGGTAGCGGGACGGTCCTACAATGAGCAGTTCTTC. Translating gives CASSLAVAGRSYNEQFF.

The chain has TRBV6-1 and TRBJ1-1; D not certain. The CDR3 is 14 amino acids. Germline-derived CDR1 and CDR2 are MNHNS and SASEGT. V was shortened by 2 bases and J by 1 base, with 8 bases between the two germline ends. The CDR3 loop is CASSEIGANTEAFF. CDR3 bases: TGTGCCAGCAGTGAAATTGGAGCGAACACTGAAGCTTTCTTT.

The gene calls are TRBV6-1 and TRBJ2-1, with 11 nucleotides matching TRBD2. CDR1 is MNHNS, CDR2 SASEGT, per germline. V gave up 2 bases and J gave up 6 bases; unmatched junction bases: 18. This CDR3 contains 20 residues. In DNA form, the CDR3 reads TGTGCCAGCAGTGAACTCCGTGGCGGCGTCCTAGCGGGAGGTATCAATGAGCAGTTCTTC. Residues: CASSELRGGVLAGGINEQFF.

The rearrangement joins TRBV28 to TRBJ2-5, with D hard to call. The CDR3 runs to 12 residues. Germline CDR1 MDHEN, CDR2 SYDVKM. Trimming removed 6 bases from V and 5 bases from J, with 10 bases in between. As DNA, the CDR3 is TGTGCCAGCAGCCCTTTTAGCGAGACCCAGTACTTC. Translating gives CASSPFSETQYF.

The V and J genes are TRBV28 and TRBJ2-7; no definite D call. The CDR3 sequence is 15 residues long. The V end was cut by 2 bases, the J end by 4 bases, with 15 bases between. Germline V lookup: CDR1 MDHEN, CDR2 SYDVKM. CDR3 in amino acids: CASSLDLAYGYEQYF. In nucleotides, the CDR3 is TGTGCCAGCAGTTTAGATTTGGCCTACGGATACGAGCAGTACTTC.

There are a few counts of this clone. The chain employs TRBV18 and TRBJ1-2, with D maybe TRBD1 (5 bases). V lost 3 bases and J 4 bases, leaving 12 bases between the germline ends. The CDR3 has 14 amino acids. The germline V gene has CDR1 KGHSH and CDR2 LQKENI. For the CDR3, the DNA is TGTGCCAGCTCACCTCGGGACCGCCGCTATGGCTACACCTTC. Encoded protein: CASSPRDRRYGYTF.

The chain uses TRBV18 and TRBJ2-4; D not certain. Per germline, CDR1 KGHSH and CDR2 LQKENI. V was pared by 0 bases and J by 16 bases, with 13 bases between. The CDR3 spans 12 residues. The CDR3 spells CASSPPLQMVYF. For the CDR3, the DNA is TGTGCCAGCTCACCACCTCTACAAATGGTATACTTC.

This chain connects TRBV28 to TRBJ1-1, with 10 nucleotides matching TRBD1. V shed 2 bases and J 7 bases; nucleotides not matched to a gene: 10. Looked up from germline, CDR1 is MDHEN and CDR2 is SYDVKM. The CDR3 is 16 residues long. In DNA form, the CDR3 reads TGTGCCAGCAGTTTAAGATCAGGACAGGGGGTCCTTGAAGCTTTCTTT. Translation: CASSLRSGQGVLEAFF.

V usage is TRBV5-1 and J usage is TRBJ2-7; TRBD1 matches at 9 bases. This CDR3 region has 13 residues. Per germline, CDR1 SGHRS and CDR2 YFSETQ. After removal of 4 bases from V and 5 bases from J, the junction contained 4 bases not matched to a gene. The CDR3 bases are TGCGCCAGCAGCCCGTGGACAGGGGACGAGCAGTACTTC. Translating it yields CASSPWTGDEQYF.

The gene calls are TRBV6-1 and TRBJ1-6; D gene unclear. Trimming shortened V by 6 bases and J by 6 bases, and 12 bases separated the two germline ends. CDR3 length: 14 amino acids. Per germline, CDR1 MNHNS and CDR2 SASEGT. CDR3 region: CASRIQAFNSPLHF. The CDR3 DNA reads TGTGCCAGCAGAATTCAAGCCTTTAATTCACCCCTCCACTTT.

The genes are TRBV5-1 and TRBJ2-5; possible D gene TRBD2, 6 bases. The DNA end is more similar to TRBJ2-7, so the J call may be wrong. In germline, CDR1 is SGHRS, CDR2 YFSETQ. The CDR3 has 15 amino acids. In DNA form, the CDR3 reads TGCGCCAGCAGCTCCGGGGGATACGACTCCTACGAGCAGTACTTC. Amino acids: CASSSGGYDSYEQYF.

CDR3 sequence (DNA): TGTGCCAGCAGTGAACCCGGGGAGGACTATGGCTACACCTTC. This sequence encodes CASSEPGEDYGYTF. The chain has TRBV6-1 and TRBJ1-2; D is unclear. Trimming cost V 2 bases and J 3 bases, with 10 bases left between them. This CDR3 has 14 residues. Germline assignment: CDR1 MNHNS and CDR2 SASEGT.

The rearrangement links TRBV27 to TRBJ2-5; TRBD1 is a possible D gene (5 bases). Trimming removed 5 bases at V and 4 bases at J, with 11 bases between. The CDR3 runs 13 residues. CDR1 MNHEY and CDR2 SMNVEV come from the germline V gene (reference sequence). CDR3 sequence (DNA): TGTGCCAGCAGTGGCAGGGTAGGAGAGACCCAGTACTTC. Translating it yields CASSGRVGETQYF.

This rearrangement joins TRBV7-6 to TRBJ2-1, with 7 bases that match TRBD1. The J segment lost 8 bases and the V segment lost 1 base, leaving 8 bases of the junction unmatched. Germline V gene data show CDR1 as SGHVS and CDR2 as FNYEAQ. The CDR3 length is 15 residues. The CDR3 spells CASSLGDSIRHEQFF. The DNA of the CDR3 is TGTGCCAGCAGCTTAGGGGACAGCATCCGGCATGAGCAGTTCTTC.

This clone was detected once. The chain employs TRBV7-9 and TRBJ2-1; D might be TRBD1 (6 bases). V was shortened by 5 bases and J by 12 bases, with 17 bases between the two germline ends. The V gene's germline CDR1 is SEHNR and CDR2 FQNEAQ (reference sequence). The CDR3 has 13 residues. For the CDR3, the DNA is TGTGCCAGCAGCCCTACGGACAGCCCCGGGCAGTTCTTC. It yields the protein CASSPTDSPGQFF.

The chain recombines TRBV19 with TRBJ2-1; D not resolved. Deletions cut 8 bases from V and 6 bases from J, with 11 bases between. There are 12 residues in the CDR3. Per the germline V gene, CDR1 is LNHDA and CDR2 is SQIVND (reference sequence). This CDR3 reads CASGSFGNEQFF. In DNA form, the CDR3 reads TGTGCCAGTGGAAGTTTCGGCAATGAGCAGTTCTTC. Drawing the rest from reference TRBV19 and TRBJ2-1, the complete variable domain is DGGITQSPKYLFRKEGQNVTLSCEQNLNHDAMYWYRQDPGQGLRLIYYSQIVNDFQKGDIAEGYSVSREKKESFPLTVTSAQKNPTAFYLCASGSFGNEQFFGPGTRLTVL.

The V call is TRBV28, the J call TRBJ1-5; D remains ambiguous. The CDR3 loop spans 14 amino acids. CDR1 is MDHEN, CDR2 SYDVKM, per germline. The V end was cut by 3 bases, the J end by 7 bases, with 13 bases between. Here the CDR3 reads CASSFLEMVQPQHF. The DNA for the CDR3 is TGTGCCAGCAGTTTCCTCGAGATGGTGCAGCCCCAGCATTTT.

The genes are TRBV5-1 and TRBJ2-7; the D gene could be TRBD1 or TRBD2 (7 bases each). This CDR3 has 12 residues. Trimming removed 7 bases from V and 3 bases from J, with 11 bases in between. Germline V gives CDR1 SGHRS, CDR2 YFSETQ. CDR3 region: CASRGDSYEQYF. The CDR3 bases are TGCGCCAGCCGGGGGGACAGCTACGAGCAGTACTTC.

The rearrangement links TRBV19 to TRBJ1-5, with D perhaps matching TRBD1 (5 bases). CDR1 and CDR2 from the germline V gene are LNHDA and SQIVND (reference sequence). This CDR3 is built from 18 residues. The CDR3 region has the DNA TGTGTCTCATTGTTCACCGGGACTCAGGGCTATAGCAATCAGCCCCAGCATTTT. The encoded protein is CVSLFTGTQGYSNQPQHF.

A single count supports this clone. Here the CDR3 reads CASSLVGSGRTDTQYF. In DNA, the CDR3 is TGTGCCAGCAGCTTAGTAGGTAGCGGCCGCACAGATACGCAGTATTTT. The J gene is TRBJ2-3, the V gene TRBV7-9; D possibly corresponds to TRBD2 (6 bases). V was cut by 1 base and J by 1 base, with 12 bases left in between. The germline CDR1 and CDR2 sequences are SEHNR and FQNEAQ (reference sequence). This CDR3 is built from 16 residues.

The chain links TRBV28 to TRBJ2-3; no firm D call. The CDR3 totals 15 residues. V dropped 4 bases and J dropped 4 bases, with 15 bases sitting between them. Germline assignment: CDR1 MDHEN and CDR2 SYDVKM. CDR3 residues: CASSYRRITPDTQYF. As DNA, the CDR3 is TGTGCCAGCAGTTACCGCAGAATAACCCCAGATACGCAGTATTTT.